A single sample gave rise to the 14 T cell receptor beta chains below, sequenced in a study of T cells expressing NK-cell markers. TCRdb re-called the 5' RACE reads; one entry per CDR3 protein, DNA not given. The table gives 250,000 to 300,000 distinct CDR3 sequences; the top ten clones make up 0.39% of it. Input material: blood T cells: a sorted CD56 or NKG2C T cell subset, CD4+ or CD8+ T cells, or bulk PBMC T cells (not recorded which). These receptors all stem from a man between 18 and 29 years old in good health.

The chain joins TRBV10-3 to TRBJ2-4; TCRdb calls TRBD2, which cannot be checked without DNA. Looked up from germline, CDR1 is ENHRY and CDR2 is SYGVKD. This CDR3 spans 18 amino acids. The CDR3 reads CAISAGLAGSGAKNIQYF.

J is TRBJ2-1 and V is TRBV30; TCRdb picks TRBD1, but there is no DNA to check that call. Germline V gene sequence: CDR1 GTSNPN, CDR2 SVGIG (reference sequence). The CDR3 covers 15 residues. This chain's CDR3 is CAWSFRGTTYNEQFF. The complete variable domain, with remaining parts taken from reference TRBV30 and TRBJ2-1, reads SQTIHQWPATLVQPVGSPLSLECTVEGTSNPNLYWYRQAAGRGLQLLFYSVGIGQISSEVPQNLSASRPQDRQFILSSKKLLLSDSGFYLCAWSFRGTTYNEQFFGPGTRLTVL.

V and J are TRBV24-1 and TRBJ2-1; without DNA, the TCRdb call of TRBD2 cannot be checked. The CDR3 contains 16 residues. Germline assignment: CDR1 KGHDR and CDR2 SFDVKD. This CDR3 is CATSDLRTSGINEQFF.

The J gene is TRBJ1-1, the V gene TRBV12-3 or TRBV12-4; TCRdb's D gene call, TRBD1, goes unchecked for lack of DNA. This CDR3 is built from 14 residues. The CDR3 is CASKPSQGNTEAFF.

The V and J genes are TRBV12-3 or TRBV12-4 and TRBJ2-2; the TCRdb D gene call, TRBD1, has no DNA to confirm it. The CDR3 runs to 15 residues. CDR3: CASSLVVGQTGELFF.

The chain recombines TRBV5-1 with TRBJ2-2; TCRdb proposes TRBD2, but this gene call is untestable without DNA. This CDR3 region has 17 residues. Germline V gives CDR1 SGHRS, CDR2 YFSETQ. This CDR3 is CASSLPGGTKHTGELFF.

This chain uses TRBV5-1 with TRBJ2-5; TCRdb outputs TRBD2, but without DNA this stays unchecked. The CDR3 has 14 amino acids. Germline V CDR1 and CDR2: SGHRS, YFSETQ. CDR3 sequence reads: CATRLADAQETQYF.

The chain is built from TRBV6-2 or TRBV6-3 and TRBJ2-7; without DNA, the TCRdb call of TRBD2 cannot be checked. Germline-derived CDR1 and CDR2 are MNHEY and SVGEGT. This CDR3 spans 16 amino acids. This CDR3 reads CASSYSRGSSSYEQYF.

The rearrangement uses TRBV12-3 or TRBV12-4 and TRBJ2-6; TCRdb's assignment of TRBD1 cannot be checked, as there is no DNA. The CDR3 is 15 residues long. The CDR3: CASSFGGSGANVLTF.

The chain links TRBV6-4 to TRBJ2-1; TCRdb selects TRBD2, and the lack of DNA leaves this call unchecked. The CDR3 loop spans 17 amino acids. Per germline, CDR1 MRHNA and CDR2 SNTAGT. CDR3 sequence reads: CASSALALAGRADEQFF.

The V call is TRBV6-1, the J call TRBJ2-3; the TCRdb D gene call, TRBD1, has no DNA to confirm it. The CDR3 is 14 residues long. Germline V CDR1 and CDR2: MNHNS, SASEGT. This CDR3 is CASSEDRVADTQYF.

The J gene is TRBJ1-1, the V gene TRBV30; TCRdb lists TRBD1, though no DNA is available to test this call. Looked up from germline, CDR1 is GTSNPN and CDR2 is SVGIG (reference sequence). The CDR3 runs 13 residues. The CDR3: CAWTPTLNTEAFF.

V gene TRBV3-1 combines with J gene TRBJ2-1; TCRdb lists TRBD2, though no DNA is available to test this call. This CDR3 spans 14 amino acids. The germline V gene encodes CDR1 LGHDT and CDR2 YNNKEL (reference sequence). The CDR3 sequence is CASSPSGSDSEQFF.

This chain uses TRBV29-1 with TRBJ2-7; checking the TCRdb D call of TRBD2 is not possible without DNA. The V gene's germline CDR1 is SQVTM and CDR2 ANQGSEA. This CDR3 is built from 12 residues. CDR3 sequence: CSVAGAGYEQYF.